Here is one TCR beta chain with its context. This clone's antigen is unknown. Base quality data are lacking; no much larger clone is found one base away. The sample is drawn from a study of T cell responses to AZD1222 COVID-19 vaccine listed by TCRdb under 2021. With respect to the entire study: Because spike-specific TCR depth and breadth did not differ between the two schedules, AZD1222 recipients who got a second dose at roughly 4 weeks were pooled with those who got a second dose at roughly 12 weeks. Enrollment into the trials was organized by age into subgroups of 18-55, 56-69 and 70-plus years, and those subgroups contained about 160, 30 and 59 TCR-sequenced participants, respectively. A total of 230 to 250 trial participants underwent TCR sequencing, of whom about 200 had received two doses of AZD1222 and 26 had received two doses of the MenACWY control vaccine. What the study reported, not specific to this receptor: CD4 TCRs associated with the vaccine covered the entire spike protein, and the dominant responses were in regions 160-218 and 743-854. Participants were mostly white British and included more females than males, and it was suggested by the authors that clonal diversity may have been underestimated. No day 14 peak-response samples were available, so repertoires were characterized only after the peak T cell response. Conclusions about previously exposed vaccinees were limited because only 6 or 7 AZD1222 recipients were SARS-CoV-2 seropositive at baseline. After two AZD1222 doses, both the breadth and the depth of spike-specific TCRs were significantly higher than at day 0 and than in MenACWY recipients. Epitopes outside the regions mutated in the B.1.351 and B.1.1.7 variants were reportedly recognized by nearly half of the unique spike-specific TCRs. The 56-69-year group was small, and its depth increase did not reach significance, likely because of low power.

This sample's time point label indicates: baseline before first vaccination. Vaccinee samples were obtained from the UK trials COV001 and COV002, which included a single-blind randomized controlled phase 2/3 trial of AZD1222 (ChAdOx1 nCoV-19) in healthy adults. For TCRbeta chain sequencing, PBMC samples were collected from trial participants at day 0 and at day 28 after the second dose. The CDR3 has 14 amino acids, counting the end cysteine and phenylalanine. Of the read, only the CDR3 DNA is kept; its 42 bases are in frame from base 1. The germline V gene sets CDR1 to MNHEY and CDR2 to SVGAGI. V loses 8 bases, J loses 6 bases, and the germline ends lie 17 bases apart. The CDR3 regions of human TCRbeta chains were analyzed by immunosequencing. The published analysis was carried out like this. TCRs in the repertoires were matched against a reference library of SARS-CoV-2-specific TCRs that had been generated with the MIRA antigen-specificity platform. Breadth meant the fraction of unique TCRs that were SARS-CoV-2-associated, whereas depth meant the fraction of total T cells that were SARS-CoV-2-associated. Each spike-specific TCR was assigned to its reactive spike region and to a CD4 or CD8 class using the MIRA data. Log10-transformed breadth and depth values were compared by one-way ANOVA with Sidak's multiple comparisons tests. Not all clones reach the TCRdb copy of this immuneACCESS table, which keeps in-frame sequences only. Checked studies attribute under half of the gap to unresolved V genes and leave the rest unexplained. V and J calls and clone size are those listed in that table; D and trimming were worked out from the DNA. The sample table lists some 100,000 clones, around nine tenths of them with a count of one. The leading ten clones occupy about 3% of the sample.

The chain was built from TRBV6-5 and TRBJ2-1; the D gene is perhaps TRBD2, on 6 matching bases. Material: peripheral blood, obtained on day 0 of AZD1222 vaccination. This TCR derives from an adult in good health. The CDR3 protein is CASYRGGTINEQFF. At the DNA level, the sequence is TGTGCCAGCTATCGGGGAGGTACCATCAATGAGCAGTTCTTC.